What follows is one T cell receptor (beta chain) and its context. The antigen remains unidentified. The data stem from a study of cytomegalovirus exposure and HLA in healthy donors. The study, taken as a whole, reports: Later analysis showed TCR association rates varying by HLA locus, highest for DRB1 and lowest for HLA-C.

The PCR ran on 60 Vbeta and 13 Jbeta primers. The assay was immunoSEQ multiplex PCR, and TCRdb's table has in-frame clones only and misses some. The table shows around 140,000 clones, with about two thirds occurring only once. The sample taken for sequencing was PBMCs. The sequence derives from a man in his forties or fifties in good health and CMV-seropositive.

The CDR3 reads CASSLRDRPYDGYTF. The CDR3 DNA sequence: TGTGCCAGCAGCTTAAGGGACAGGCCGTACGATGGCTACACCTTC. The V and J genes are TRBV7-9 and TRBJ1-2, with 8 bases aligning to TRBD1. Germline-derived CDR1 and CDR2 are SEHNR and FQNEAQ (reference sequence). V lost 2 bases to trimming and J lost 6 bases; unmatched junction nucleotides: 8. The CDR3 totals 15 residues.